This T cell receptor beta chain originates from a study of T cells after yellow fever vaccination. TCRdb re-called the 5' RACE reads with MiXCR, one entry per CDR3 protein. Among about 500,000 distinct CDR3 sequences, about 15% were seen once, and the ten largest hold around a sixth. The V end was cut by 0 bases, the J end by 0 bases, with 6 bases between. The germline CDR1 and CDR2 sequences are SGHVS and FNYEAQ. The CDR3 extends over 15 amino acids. This clonotype was recorded a few times. The source is a man between 18 and 35 years old who received the YFV17D yellow fever vaccine. The genes are TRBV7-6 and TRBJ2-4; D not resolved. The source was PBMCs, collected about 5 days after the first yellow fever vaccination. CDR3 nucleotide sequence: TGTGCCAGCAGCTTAGCACTTGGAGCCAAAAACATTCAGTACTTC. Translation: CASSLALGAKNIQYF.